The rows below give T cell receptor beta chains drawn from one sample of a study of tumor-infiltrating lymphocytes in primary liver carcinoma. TCRdb fed the multiplex PCR reads into MiXCR, producing one record per CDR3 protein. The sample gives 150,000 to 200,000 distinct CDR3 sequences, 50% to 75% of which show up once; roughly 76% is in the top ten. Sequencing used peripheral blood. These receptors originate from a man aged 35-49 years with primary liver carcinoma and hepatitis B virus infection. CDR3s include the opening cysteine and the closing phenylalanine or tryptophan. D genes are given only for firm matches. Clone size appears in some rows only: once, few, many, or a class for an expanded clone.

D gene	V gene	J gene	clone size	CDR3 protein	CDR3 DNA
TRBD2	TRBV29-1	TRBJ2-3	.	CSVDGLAGLDTQYF	TGCAGCGTTGATGGGTTAGCGGGCCTAGATACGCAGTATTTT
TRBD2	TRBV28	TRBJ2-7	once	CASGTSSGSNEQYF	TGTGCCAGCGGGACGAGTAGCGGGAGTAACGAGCAGTACTTC
TRBD1	TRBV29-1	TRBJ2-1	many	CSVAQGKRDEQFF	TGCAGCGTCGCACAGGGGAAAAGAGATGAGCAGTTCTTC
TRBD1	TRBV12-3/TRBV12-4	TRBJ2-7	.	CASSPGQVGNGQYF	TGTGCCAGCAGCCCCGGACAGGTAGGGAACGGGCAGTACTTC
.	TRBV7-9	TRBJ1-2	.	CASSLDTFSYGYTF	TGTGCCAGCAGCTTAGACACCTTCTCCTATGGCTACACCTTC
.	TRBV4-1	TRBJ1-5	many	CASSQGGGANQPQHF	TGCGCCAGCAGCCAAGGTGGAGGGGCCAATCAGCCCCAGCATTTT
.	TRBV11-2	TRBJ2-1	many	CASSSLFRNEQFF	TGTGCCAGCAGCTCGCTTTTCCGCAATGAGCAGTTCTTC
TRBD2	TRBV4-2	TRBJ2-7	.	CASSQVVGSGRAPEQYF	TGTGCCAGCAGCCAAGTCGTCGGTAGCGGGAGGGCCCCCGAGCAGTACTTC
TRBD2	TRBV12-3/TRBV12-4	TRBJ2-5	many	CASSSPGGETQYF	TGTGCCAGCAGTTCCCCCGGGGGGGAGACCCAGTACTTC
.	TRBV29-1	TRBJ2-6	many	CSVESGMPSGANVLTF	TGCAGCGTTGAGTCAGGGATGCCCTCTGGGGCCAACGTCCTGACTTTC
.	TRBV30	TRBJ2-7	once	CAWSLLSSYEQYF	TGTGCCTGGAGTTTGCTTAGCTCCTACGAGCAGTACTTC
.	TRBV11-2	TRBJ2-6	.	CVSGPRAAGANVLTF	TGTGTCAGCGGCCCGAGGGCGGCTGGGGCCAACGTCCTGACTTTC
.	TRBV29-1	TRBJ1-1	.	CSVVGEGTGHTETFF	.
TRBD2	TRBV10-3	TRBJ2-6	.	CAISDPLAGATGANVLTF	TGTGCCATCAGTGACCCACTAGCGGGAGCCACTGGGGCCAACGTCCTGACTTTC
.	TRBV4-1	TRBJ1-2	few	CASSPQGGVANYGYTF	TGCGCCAGCAGCCCCCAAGGGGGGGTAGCTAACTATGGCTACACCTTC
.	TRBV6-6	TRBJ1-1	.	CASSYDPGLNIEAFF	TGTGCCAGCAGTTACGATCCGGGGTTGAACATTGAAGCTTTCTTT
.	TRBV6-1	TRBJ1-5	.	CASSGAGGLHSNQPQHF	TGTGCCAGCAGCGGGGCAGGAGGGCTTCATAGCAATCAGCCCCAGCATTTT
.	TRBV29-1	TRBJ2-2	.	CSVTFLRQARNTGEMFF	TGCAGCGTCACCTTCCTCAGGCAGGCCCGGAACACCGGGGAGATGTTTTTT
.	TRBV11-1	TRBJ2-1	few	CASSWTVSDNEQFF	TGTGCCAGCAGCTGGACAGTTTCCGACAATGAGCAGTTCTTC
.	TRBV2	TRBJ2-6	.	CASSEQGTGANVLTF	TGTGCCAGCAGTGAACAGGGGACTGGGGCCAACGTCCTGACTTTC
TRBD1	TRBV6-1	TRBJ1-3	few	CASSGGQGYGNTIYF	TGTGCCAGCAGTGGAGGACAGGGGTATGGAAACACCATATATTTT
.	TRBV4-1	TRBJ2-7	few	CASSLRLQTGYEQYF	TGCGCCAGCAGCCTAAGACTCCAGACAGGCTACGAGCAGTACTTC
TRBD2	TRBV11-2	TRBJ2-7	many	CASSSGSGDGYEQYF	TGTGCCAGCAGCTCAGGGAGCGGGGACGGCTACGAGCAGTACTTC
.	TRBV29-1	TRBJ2-5	few	CSVDIRAEETQYF	TGCAGCGTTGATATCAGGGCGGAAGAGACCCAGTACTTC
TRBD2	TRBV11-2	TRBJ2-2	.	CVSSFRGLAGVKAGELFF	TGTGTCAGCAGCTTCCGGGGACTAGCGGGAGTGAAGGCCGGGGAGCTGTTTTTT
.	TRBV6-1	TRBJ2-5	.	CASSVDGAFQVTQYF	TGTGCCAGCAGTGTTGATGGGGCTTTCCAAGTGACCCAGTACTTC
.	TRBV12-3/TRBV12-4	TRBJ2-4	.	CASRGGTLNIQYF	TGTGCCAGCCGGGGCGGGACTCTCAACATTCAGTACTTC
.	TRBV11-2	TRBJ2-7	.	CASSLVVGLGYEQYF	TGTGCCAGCAGCTTAGTGGTGGGTCTGGGGTACGAGCAGTACTTC
TRBD2	TRBV6-6	TRBJ2-7	.	CASRCGRKVYEQYF	TGTGCCAGCAGATGCGGGAGGAAGGTCTACGAGCAGTACTTC